This entry concerns a single T cell receptor beta chain. A read error may explain this, as a much larger clone is one base away. The CDR3 regions of TCR beta were amplified from RNA transcripts. A first-round RT-PCR of the TCR CDR3 used the HTBI primer set. TCRdb processed the multiplex PCR reads anew with MiXCR; each CDR3 protein has one entry. The table includes around 360,000 distinct CDR3 sequences, approximately 14% detected once. The CDR3 spans 15 residues. Germline V CDR1 and CDR2: LGHDT, YNNKEL (reference sequence). Trimming at V came to 5 bases and at J to 5 bases, leaving 4 bases not matched to a gene. The sample originates from a study of T cells in Graves' hyperthyroidism and ophthalmopathy.

This receptor was taken from a woman aged 55-70 years with Graves' ophthalmopathy. The material sequenced was blood. V gene TRBV3-1 combines with J gene TRBJ1-6; TRBD1 matches 9 bases. The CDR3 protein is CASSDRDRDNSPLHF. For the CDR3, the DNA is TGTGCCAGCAGCGACCGGGACAGGGATAATTCACCCCTCCACTTT.